This T cell receptor beta chain was sequenced for a study of Ad26.COV2.S vaccination and SARS-CoV-2 variants. Overall study context: Donor joined the COV1001 Ad26.COV2.S trial arm. Overall study findings and caveats: Vaccinated individuals (as opposed to placebo recipients) had higher spike-specific TCR breadth.

Treatment defined: some 19 received Ad26.COV2.S at low or high dose, single or two shots; about 5 received placebo; per-sample allocation not given. The study sampled participants on day 63 after the first vaccine or placebo injection. Comments on this clone: The antigen is not known.

V shed 5 bases, J shed 4 bases, and the junction held 7 bases outside the gene matches. This CDR3 contains 15 residues. Per the germline V gene, CDR1 is MNHEY and CDR2 is SMNVEV (reference sequence). Clones were read by immunoSEQ multiplex PCR, and TCRdb kept only the in-frame ones, dropping some. The sample yields about 390,000 clones, less than 90% seen once. This TCR derives from a person between 18 and 60 years old who received the Ad26.COV2.S COVID-19 vaccine or a placebo. This chain uses TRBV27 with TRBJ2-1; 8 positions agree with TRBD1. This material consisted of peripheral blood, taken in a trial of Ad26.COV2.S vaccine versus placebo. CDR3 in DNA: TGTGCCAGCAGTACCCCGGGACAGGATTACAATGAGCAGTTCTTC. Encoded protein: CASSTPGQDYNEQFF.